This T cell receptor beta chain was profiled in a study of lung T cells in sarcoidosis with Löfgren's syndrome. TCRdb reprocessed the reads with MiXCR, giving one entry per CDR3 protein. The table shows tens of thousands of distinct CDR3 sequences, with about 20% occurring only once. The receptor was isolated from a human donor with sarcoidosis (Löfgren's syndrome or another form), or a control subject (not recorded which). Sample: CD4+ T cells from PBMCs.

The CDR3 bases are TGCAGCGCCCCAACAGGGGATGGCTACACCTTC. Protein product: CSAPTGDGYTF. The chain has TRBV29-1 and TRBJ1-2; 7 bases are a match to TRBD1. The CDR3 totals 11 residues. The junction had 5 bases not matched to a gene; V was cut back by 7 bases and J by 6 bases. The germline V gene has CDR1 SQVTM and CDR2 ANQGSEA.